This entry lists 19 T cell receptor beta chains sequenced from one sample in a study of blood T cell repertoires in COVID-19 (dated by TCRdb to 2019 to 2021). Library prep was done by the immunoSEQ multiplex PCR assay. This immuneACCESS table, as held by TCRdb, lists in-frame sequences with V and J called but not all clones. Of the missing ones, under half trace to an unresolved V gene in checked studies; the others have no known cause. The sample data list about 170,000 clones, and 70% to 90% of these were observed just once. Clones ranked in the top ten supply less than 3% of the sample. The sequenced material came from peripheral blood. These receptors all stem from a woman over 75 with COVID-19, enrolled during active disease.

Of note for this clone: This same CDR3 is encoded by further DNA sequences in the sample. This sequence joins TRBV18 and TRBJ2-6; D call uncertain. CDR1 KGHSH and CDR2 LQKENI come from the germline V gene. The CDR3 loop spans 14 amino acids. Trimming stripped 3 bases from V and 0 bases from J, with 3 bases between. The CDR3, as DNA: TGTGCCAGCTCACCTCTCTCTGGGGCCAACGTCCTGACTTTC. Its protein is CASSPLSGANVLTF.

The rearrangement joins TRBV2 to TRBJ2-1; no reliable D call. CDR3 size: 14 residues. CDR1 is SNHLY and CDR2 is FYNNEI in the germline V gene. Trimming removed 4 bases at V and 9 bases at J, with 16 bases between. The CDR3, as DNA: TGTGCCAGCAGTGTCAGCGCCCCCCTGAGTGAGCAGTTCTTC. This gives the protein CASSVSAPLSEQFF.

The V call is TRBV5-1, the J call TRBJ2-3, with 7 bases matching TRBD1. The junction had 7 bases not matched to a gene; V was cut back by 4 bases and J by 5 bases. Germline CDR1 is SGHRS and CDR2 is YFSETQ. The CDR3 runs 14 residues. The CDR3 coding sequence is TGCGCCAGCAGCACCCAGGGGGAACAAGATACGCAGTATTTT. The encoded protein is CASSTQGEQDTQYF.

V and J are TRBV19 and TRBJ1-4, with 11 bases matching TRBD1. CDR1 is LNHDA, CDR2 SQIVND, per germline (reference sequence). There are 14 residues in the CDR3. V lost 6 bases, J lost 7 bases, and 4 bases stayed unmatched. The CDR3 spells CASRSDRGREKLFF. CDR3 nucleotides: TGTGCCAGTAGATCGGACAGGGGGCGTGAAAAACTGTTTTTT.

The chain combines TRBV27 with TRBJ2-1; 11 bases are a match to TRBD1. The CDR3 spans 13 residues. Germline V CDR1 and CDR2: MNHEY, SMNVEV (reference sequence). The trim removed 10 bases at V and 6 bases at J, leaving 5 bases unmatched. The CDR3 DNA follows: TGTGCCACACAGGACAGGGGGCCCAATGAGCAGTTCTTC. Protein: CATQDRGPNEQFF.

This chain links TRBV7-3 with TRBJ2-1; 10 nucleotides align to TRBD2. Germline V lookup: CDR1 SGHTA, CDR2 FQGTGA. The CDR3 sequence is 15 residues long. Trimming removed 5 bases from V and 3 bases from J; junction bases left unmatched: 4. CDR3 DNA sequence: TGTGCCAGCAGCGCCGGACTAGCGGACTACAATGAGCAGTTCTTC. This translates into CASSAGLADYNEQFF.

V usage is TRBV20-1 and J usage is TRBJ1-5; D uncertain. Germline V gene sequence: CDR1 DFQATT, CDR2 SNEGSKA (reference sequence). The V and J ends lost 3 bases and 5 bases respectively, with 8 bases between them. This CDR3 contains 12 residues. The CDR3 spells CSASIQYQPQHF. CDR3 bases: TGCAGTGCTAGTATTCAATATCAGCCCCAGCATTTT.

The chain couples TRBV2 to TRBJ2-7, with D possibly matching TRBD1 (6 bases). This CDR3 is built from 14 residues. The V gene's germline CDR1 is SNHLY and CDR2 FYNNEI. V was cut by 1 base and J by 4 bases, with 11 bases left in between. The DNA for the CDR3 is TGTGCCAGCAGTGAAGGGGGGCGGAGGTACGAGCAGTACTTC. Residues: CASSEGGRRYEQYF.

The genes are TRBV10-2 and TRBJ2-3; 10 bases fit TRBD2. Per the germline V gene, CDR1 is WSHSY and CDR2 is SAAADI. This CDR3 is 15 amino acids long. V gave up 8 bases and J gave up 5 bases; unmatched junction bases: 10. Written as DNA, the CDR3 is TGCGCCAGCTGGCCGGGACTAGCGCTTCGAGATACGCAGTATTTT. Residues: CASWPGLALRDTQYF.

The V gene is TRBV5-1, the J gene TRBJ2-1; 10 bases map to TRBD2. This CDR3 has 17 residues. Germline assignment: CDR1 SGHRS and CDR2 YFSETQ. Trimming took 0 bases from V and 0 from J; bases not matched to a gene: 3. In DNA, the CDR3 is TGCGCCAGCAGCTTGGCCCCTAGCGGGAGCTCCTACAATGAGCAGTTCTTC. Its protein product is CASSLAPSGSSYNEQFF.

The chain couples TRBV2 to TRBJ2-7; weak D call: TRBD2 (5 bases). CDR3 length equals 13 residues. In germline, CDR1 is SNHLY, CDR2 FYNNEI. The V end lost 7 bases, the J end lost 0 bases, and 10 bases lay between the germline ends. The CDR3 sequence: CASTQEVSYEQYF. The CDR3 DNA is TGTGCCAGCACCCAGGAGGTCTCCTACGAGCAGTACTTC.

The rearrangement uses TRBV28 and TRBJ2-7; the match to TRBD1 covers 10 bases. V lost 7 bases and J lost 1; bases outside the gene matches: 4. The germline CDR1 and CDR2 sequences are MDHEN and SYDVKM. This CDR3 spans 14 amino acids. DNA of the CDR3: TGTGCCAGCAACGGACAGGGGGAATCCTACGAGCAGTACTTC. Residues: CASNGQGESYEQYF.

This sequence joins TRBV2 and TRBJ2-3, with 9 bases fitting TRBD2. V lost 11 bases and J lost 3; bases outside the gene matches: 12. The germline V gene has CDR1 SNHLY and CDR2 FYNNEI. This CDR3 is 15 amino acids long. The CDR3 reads CAGGFSGGQTDTQYF. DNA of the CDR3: TGTGCCGGCGGGTTCAGCGGGGGGCAAACAGATACGCAGTATTTT.

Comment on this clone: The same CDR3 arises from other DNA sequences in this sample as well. The CDR3 spells CASSPTSGGDNEQFF. CDR3 DNA: TGTGCCAGCAGCCCGACTAGCGGGGGAGACAATGAGCAGTTCTTC. This chain uses TRBV7-9 with TRBJ2-1, with 12 bases that match TRBD2. The CDR3 length is 15 residues. Germline assignment: CDR1 SEHNR and CDR2 FQNEAQ (reference sequence). The junction had 4 bases not matched to a gene; V was cut back by 5 bases and J by 5 bases.

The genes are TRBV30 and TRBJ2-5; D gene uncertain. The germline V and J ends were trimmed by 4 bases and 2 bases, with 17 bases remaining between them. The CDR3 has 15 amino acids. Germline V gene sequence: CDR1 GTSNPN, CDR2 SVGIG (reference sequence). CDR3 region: CAWNSGRRGQETQYF. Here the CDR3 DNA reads TGTGCCTGGAATAGTGGCCGCCGCGGTCAAGAGACCCAGTACTTC.

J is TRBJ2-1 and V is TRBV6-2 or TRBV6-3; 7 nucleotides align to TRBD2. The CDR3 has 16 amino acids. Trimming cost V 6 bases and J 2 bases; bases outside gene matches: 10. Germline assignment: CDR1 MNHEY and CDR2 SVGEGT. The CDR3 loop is CASSPWRGKPYNEQFF. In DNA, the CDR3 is TGTGCCAGCAGCCCGTGGCGGGGGAAACCCTACAATGAGCAGTTCTTC.

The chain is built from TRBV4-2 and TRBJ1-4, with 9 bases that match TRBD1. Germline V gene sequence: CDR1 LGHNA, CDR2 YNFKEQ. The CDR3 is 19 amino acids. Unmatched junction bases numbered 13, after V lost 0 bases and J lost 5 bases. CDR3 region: CASSQDPWTGEVSNEKLFF. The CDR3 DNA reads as TGTGCCAGCAGCCAAGATCCCTGGACAGGGGAAGTGTCGAATGAAAAACTGTTTTTT.

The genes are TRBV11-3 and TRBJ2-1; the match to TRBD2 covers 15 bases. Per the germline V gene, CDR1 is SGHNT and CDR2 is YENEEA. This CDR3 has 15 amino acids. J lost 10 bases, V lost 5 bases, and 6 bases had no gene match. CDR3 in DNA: TGTGCCAGCAGCCCCGGGACTAGCGGGGGGCAAGAGCAGTTCTTC. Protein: CASSPGTSGGQEQFF.

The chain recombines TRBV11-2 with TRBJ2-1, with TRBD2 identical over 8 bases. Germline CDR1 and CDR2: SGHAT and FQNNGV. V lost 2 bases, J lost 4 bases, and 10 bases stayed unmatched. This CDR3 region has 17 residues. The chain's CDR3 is CASSLLKGGGSYNEQFF. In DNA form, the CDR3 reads TGTGCCAGCAGCTTACTGAAGGGCGGGGGGAGTTACAATGAGCAGTTCTTC.